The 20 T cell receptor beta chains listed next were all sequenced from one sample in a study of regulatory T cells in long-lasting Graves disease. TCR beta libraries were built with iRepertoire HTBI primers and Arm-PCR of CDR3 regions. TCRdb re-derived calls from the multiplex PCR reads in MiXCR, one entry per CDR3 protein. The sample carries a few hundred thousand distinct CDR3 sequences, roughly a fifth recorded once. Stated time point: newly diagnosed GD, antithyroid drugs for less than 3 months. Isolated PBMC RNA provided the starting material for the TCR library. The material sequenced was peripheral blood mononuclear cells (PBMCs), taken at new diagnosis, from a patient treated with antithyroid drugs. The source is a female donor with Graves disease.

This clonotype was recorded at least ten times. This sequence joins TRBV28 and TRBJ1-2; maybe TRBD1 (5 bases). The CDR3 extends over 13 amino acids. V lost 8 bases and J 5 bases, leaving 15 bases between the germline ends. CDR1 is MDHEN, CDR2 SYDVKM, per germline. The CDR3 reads CASGGRAYYGYTF. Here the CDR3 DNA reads TGTGCCAGCGGTGGCAGGGCTTATTATGGCTACACCTTC.

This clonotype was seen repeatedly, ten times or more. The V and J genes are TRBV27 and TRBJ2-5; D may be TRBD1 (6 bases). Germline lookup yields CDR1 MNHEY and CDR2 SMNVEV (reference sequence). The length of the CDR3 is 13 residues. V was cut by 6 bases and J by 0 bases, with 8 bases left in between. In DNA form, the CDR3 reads TGTGCCAGCAGCGGACAGAACCAAGAGACCCAGTACTTC. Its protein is CASSGQNQETQYF.

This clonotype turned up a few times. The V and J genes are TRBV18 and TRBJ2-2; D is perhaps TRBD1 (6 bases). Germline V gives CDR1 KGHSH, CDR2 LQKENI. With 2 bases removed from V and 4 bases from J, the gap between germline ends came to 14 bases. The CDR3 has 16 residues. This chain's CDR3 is CASSPINRDGTGELFF. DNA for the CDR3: TGTGCCAGCTCACCAATTAACAGGGATGGCACCGGGGAGCTGTTTTTT.

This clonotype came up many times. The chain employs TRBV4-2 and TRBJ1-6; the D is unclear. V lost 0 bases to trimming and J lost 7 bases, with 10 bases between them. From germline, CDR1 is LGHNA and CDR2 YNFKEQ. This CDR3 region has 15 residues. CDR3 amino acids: CASSQDNRGNSPLHF. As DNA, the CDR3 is TGTGCCAGCAGCCAAGATAACAGAGGAAATTCACCCCTCCACTTT.

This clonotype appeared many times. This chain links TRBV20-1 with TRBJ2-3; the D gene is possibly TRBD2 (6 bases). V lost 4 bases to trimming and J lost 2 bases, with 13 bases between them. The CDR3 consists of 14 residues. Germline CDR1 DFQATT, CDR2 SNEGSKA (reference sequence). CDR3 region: CSAKGLTLTDTQYF. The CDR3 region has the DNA TGCAGTGCTAAAGGACTAACACTCACAGATACGCAGTATTTT.

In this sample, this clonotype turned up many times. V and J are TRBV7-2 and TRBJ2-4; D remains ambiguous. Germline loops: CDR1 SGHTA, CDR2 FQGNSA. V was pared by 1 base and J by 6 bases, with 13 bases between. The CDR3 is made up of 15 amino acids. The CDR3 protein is CASSLDGYSGNIQYF. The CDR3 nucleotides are TGTGCCAGCAGCTTAGACGGTTACAGTGGAAACATTCAGTACTTC.

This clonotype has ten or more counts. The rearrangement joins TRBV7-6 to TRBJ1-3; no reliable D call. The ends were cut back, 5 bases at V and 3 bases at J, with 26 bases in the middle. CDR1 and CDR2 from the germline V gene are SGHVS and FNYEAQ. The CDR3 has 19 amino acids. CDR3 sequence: CASSHPLGVSEVGGNTIYF. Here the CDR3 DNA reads TGTGCCAGCAGCCACCCCCTCGGTGTCTCAGAAGTGGGTGGAAACACCATATATTTT.

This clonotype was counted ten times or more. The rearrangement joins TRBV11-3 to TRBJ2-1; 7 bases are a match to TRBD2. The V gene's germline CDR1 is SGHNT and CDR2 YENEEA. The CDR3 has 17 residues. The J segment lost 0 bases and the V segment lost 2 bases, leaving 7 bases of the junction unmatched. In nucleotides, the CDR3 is TGTGCCAGCAGCTTAAAGCGGGACCCTTACTCCTACAATGAGCAGTTCTTC. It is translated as CASSLKRDPYSYNEQFF.

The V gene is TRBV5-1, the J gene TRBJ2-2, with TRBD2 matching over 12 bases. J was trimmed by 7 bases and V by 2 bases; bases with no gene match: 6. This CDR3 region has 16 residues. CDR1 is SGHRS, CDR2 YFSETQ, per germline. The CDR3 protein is CASSFQTSGGYGELFF. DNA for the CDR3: TGCGCCAGCAGCTTCCAGACTAGCGGGGGCTACGGGGAGCTGTTTTTT.

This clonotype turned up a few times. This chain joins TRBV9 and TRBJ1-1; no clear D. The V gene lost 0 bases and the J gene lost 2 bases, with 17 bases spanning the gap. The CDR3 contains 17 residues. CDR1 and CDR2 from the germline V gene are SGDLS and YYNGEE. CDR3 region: CASSVASAFTKNTEAFF. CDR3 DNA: TGTGCCAGCAGCGTAGCGTCTGCCTTCACGAAAAACACTGAAGCTTTCTTT. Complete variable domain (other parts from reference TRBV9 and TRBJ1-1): DSGVTQTPKHLITATGQRVTLRCSPRSGDLSVYWYQQSLDQGLQFLIQYYNGEERAKGNILERFSAQQFPDLHSELNLSSLELGDSALYFCASSVASAFTKNTEAFFGQGTRLTVV.

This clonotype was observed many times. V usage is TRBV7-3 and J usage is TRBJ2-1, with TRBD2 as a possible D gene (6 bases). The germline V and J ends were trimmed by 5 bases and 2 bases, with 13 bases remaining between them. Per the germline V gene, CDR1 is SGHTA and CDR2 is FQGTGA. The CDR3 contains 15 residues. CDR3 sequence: CASSRREQAYNEQFF. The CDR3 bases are TGTGCCAGCAGCCGACGGGAGCAAGCCTACAATGAGCAGTTCTTC.

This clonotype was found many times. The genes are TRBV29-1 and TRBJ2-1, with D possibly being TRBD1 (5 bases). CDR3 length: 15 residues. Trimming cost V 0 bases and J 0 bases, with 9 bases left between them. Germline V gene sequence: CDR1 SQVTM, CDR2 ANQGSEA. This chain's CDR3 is CSVEDHRSSYNEQFF. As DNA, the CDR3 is TGCAGCGTTGAAGATCACAGGAGCTCCTACAATGAGCAGTTCTTC.

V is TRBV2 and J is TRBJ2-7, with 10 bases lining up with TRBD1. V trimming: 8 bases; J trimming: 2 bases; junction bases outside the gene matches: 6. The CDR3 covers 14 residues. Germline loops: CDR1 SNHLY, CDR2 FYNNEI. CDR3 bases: TGTGCCAGCGTTCGGGACAGGGGAACCTACGAGCAGTACTTC. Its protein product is CASVRDRGTYEQYF.

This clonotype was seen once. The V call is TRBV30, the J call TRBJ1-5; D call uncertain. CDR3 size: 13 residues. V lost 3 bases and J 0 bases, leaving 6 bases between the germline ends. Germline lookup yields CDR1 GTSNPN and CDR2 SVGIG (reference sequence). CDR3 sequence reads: CAWSTDSNQPQHF. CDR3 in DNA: TGTGCCTGGAGCACCGATAGCAATCAGCCCCAGCATTTT.

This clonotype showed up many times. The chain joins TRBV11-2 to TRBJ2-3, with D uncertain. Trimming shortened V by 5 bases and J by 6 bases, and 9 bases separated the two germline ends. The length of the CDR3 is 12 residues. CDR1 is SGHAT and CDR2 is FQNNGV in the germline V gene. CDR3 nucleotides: TGTGCCAGCAGCGGTGGCAGGGATACGCAGTATTTT. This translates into CASSGGRDTQYF.

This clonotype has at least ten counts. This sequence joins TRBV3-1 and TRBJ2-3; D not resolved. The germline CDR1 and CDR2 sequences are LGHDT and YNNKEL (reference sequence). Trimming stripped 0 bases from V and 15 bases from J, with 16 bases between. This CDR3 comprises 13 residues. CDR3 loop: CASSQDLTGVVYF. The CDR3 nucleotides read TGTGCCAGCAGCCAAGATCTGACCGGAGTCGTTTATTTT.

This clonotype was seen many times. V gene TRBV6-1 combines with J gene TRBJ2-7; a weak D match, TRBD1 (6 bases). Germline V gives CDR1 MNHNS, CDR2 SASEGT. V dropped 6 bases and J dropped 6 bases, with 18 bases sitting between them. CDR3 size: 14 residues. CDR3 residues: CASSPQGMSREQYF. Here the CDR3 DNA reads TGTGCCAGCAGCCCTCAGGGGATGAGCCGCGAGCAGTACTTC.

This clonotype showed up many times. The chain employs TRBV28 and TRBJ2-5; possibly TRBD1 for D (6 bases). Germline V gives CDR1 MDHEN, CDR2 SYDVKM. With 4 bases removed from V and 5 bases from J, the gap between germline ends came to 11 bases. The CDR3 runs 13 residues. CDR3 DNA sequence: TGTGCCAGCAGTTCAGGGGCCTTGGAGACCCAGTACTTC. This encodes CASSSGALETQYF.

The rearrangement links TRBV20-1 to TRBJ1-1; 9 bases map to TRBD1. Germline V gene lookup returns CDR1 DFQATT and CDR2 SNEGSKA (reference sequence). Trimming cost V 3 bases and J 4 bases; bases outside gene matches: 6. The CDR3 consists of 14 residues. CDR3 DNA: TGCAGTGCTAGGAGGACAGGGGAGAGCACTGAAGCTTTCTTT. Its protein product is CSARRTGESTEAFF.

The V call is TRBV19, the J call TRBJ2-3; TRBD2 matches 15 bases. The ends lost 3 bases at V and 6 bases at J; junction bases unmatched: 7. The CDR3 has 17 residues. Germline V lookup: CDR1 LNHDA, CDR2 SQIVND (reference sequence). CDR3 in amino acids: CASSIGGLAGGRDTQYF. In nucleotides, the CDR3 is TGTGCCAGTAGTATCGGGGGACTAGCGGGAGGCCGGGATACGCAGTATTTT.